The next 21 T cell receptor beta chains were all read from a single sample in a study of tumor-infiltrating lymphocytes in primary liver carcinoma. Germline DNA was also extracted, while the blood RNA originated from unsorted whole blood. Starting from roughly 0.5 ug of total RNA, TCR beta cDNA was produced with a primer in the constant region. Researchers made the TCR beta libraries by running three nested multiplex PCR rounds with slightly modified ARM-PCR. Amplification in the first two PCR rounds was performed using TRBV1-TRBV30 forward primers and a C-beta reverse primer for approximately 10 cycles each. TCRdb passed the multiplex PCR reads through MiXCR, listing each CDR3 protein once. The data show 330,000 or so distinct CDR3 sequences, less than 75% seen once. Sequenced: peripheral blood. Receptors were obtained from a man between 40 and 49 years old with primary liver carcinoma and hepatitis B virus infection.

In regard to this clonotype: A read error may be the cause here, since a much bigger clone is one base away. The chain couples TRBV6-1 to TRBJ2-7; D gene unclear. CDR1 is MNHNS and CDR2 is SASEGT in the germline V gene. CDR3 length equals 11 residues. The CDR3: CASGQHYKQYF. The CDR3 bases are TGTGCCAGCGGGCAACACTACAAGCAGTACTTC.

The gene calls are TRBV28 and TRBJ2-7; tentative D call: TRBD2 (5 bases). CDR1 and CDR2 (germline): MDHEN, SYDVKM. V dropped 3 bases and J dropped 0 bases, with 15 bases sitting between them. The CDR3 spans 16 residues. The CDR3, as DNA: TGTGCCAGCAGTTTGCCCCGGGGTAAGAGCTCCTACGAGCAGTACTTC. This encodes CASSLPRGKSSYEQYF.

Details on this clonotype: Being one base from a much bigger clone, this may be a read error. It is likely a read error, because the conserved phenylalanine at the end of the CDR3 is missing. The V call is TRBV6-2 or TRBV6-3, the J call TRBJ2-7; D remains unclear. The germline gives CDR1 MNHEY, CDR2 SVGEGT. CDR3 length: 12 amino acids. V was trimmed by 6 bases and J by 3 bases, leaving 9 bases between them. The CDR3 here is CASSSDIYEQYL. As DNA, the CDR3 is TGTGCCAGCAGCTCCGACATCTACGAGCAGTACCTC.

This chain links TRBV11-3 with TRBJ2-1, with 7 bases fitting TRBD2. The CDR3 length is 17 residues. The ends lost 3 bases at V and 0 bases at J; junction bases unmatched: 8. Germline V gives CDR1 SGHNT, CDR2 YENEEA. CDR3 loop: CASSFVSGRGSYNEQFF. The CDR3 nucleotides read TGTGCCAGCAGCTTCGTCAGTGGGAGGGGCTCCTACAATGAGCAGTTCTTC.

This clonotype was counted at least ten times. The chain couples TRBV29-1 to TRBJ2-1; D unresolved. Trimming pared 0 bases from V and 5 bases from J, leaving 11 bases between. The germline V gene encodes CDR1 SQVTM and CDR2 ANQGSEA. This CDR3 comprises 14 residues. The CDR3 region has the DNA TGCAGCGTTGAAGATCTGCACAAGAACAATGAGCAGTTCTTC. This gives the protein CSVEDLHKNNEQFF.

Details on this clonotype: With a much larger clone just one base away, this may be a read error. The genes are TRBV6-5 and TRBJ2-5; no firm D call. There are 14 residues in the CDR3. Germline CDR1 is MNHEY and CDR2 is SVGAGI. The CDR3: CTSSYSFRQETQYF. Written as DNA, the CDR3 is TGTACCAGCAGTTACTCGTTTCGGCAAGAGACCCAGTACTTC.

Ten or more counts support this clonotype. V usage is TRBV11-2 and J usage is TRBJ2-1; D call uncertain. The germline V and J ends were trimmed by 2 bases and 8 bases, with 4 bases remaining between them. The CDR3 is made up of 11 amino acids. CDR1 and CDR2 (germline): SGHAT, FQNNGV. CDR3: CASSLFHEQFF. The CDR3 nucleotides read TGTGCCAGCAGCTTATTCCATGAGCAGTTCTTC.

The chain is built from TRBV28 and TRBJ2-1; the match to TRBD1 covers 10 bases. The V segment lost 7 bases and the J segment 15 bases; nucleotides outside the gene matches: 18. The CDR3 contains 15 residues. The germline CDR1 and CDR2 sequences are MDHEN and SYDVKM. The CDR3, as DNA: TGTGCCAGCACTAGGGGGGGACAGGGGACCAGAGGGGTGTTCTTC. Translated: CASTRGGQGTRGVFF.

This clonotype was seen a single time. A single base separates this from a much larger clone, so it may be a read error. The chain carries TRBV10-3 and TRBJ2-7; no clear D. From germline, CDR1 is ENHRY and CDR2 SYGVKD. The CDR3 has 14 amino acids. The CDR3 protein is CAISDNTRTYGQYF. The CDR3 DNA follows: TGTGCCATCAGTGACAACACCAGAACCTACGGGCAGTACTTC.

In regard to this clonotype: The junction departs from germline at one end; a sequencing error may be responsible. The chain joins TRBV6-5 to TRBJ2-2, with TRBD1 as a possible D gene (6 bases). The CDR3 has 16 amino acids. CDR1 is MNHEY and CDR2 is SVGAGI in the germline V gene. The CDR3 sequence is CASSSRTVANTEELFF. The CDR3 nucleotides read TGTGCCAGCAGTTCGAGGACAGTCGCGAACACCGAGGAGCTGTTTTTT.

This clonotype was seen a few times. The V gene is TRBV28, the J gene TRBJ2-6; D is perhaps TRBD1 (5 bases). V was shortened by 6 bases and J by 4 bases, with 10 bases between the two germline ends. Germline V gene sequence: CDR1 MDHEN, CDR2 SYDVKM. The CDR3 totals 14 residues. CDR3 nucleotides: TGTGCCAGCAGACCCACAGGCGGGGCCAACGTCCTGACTTTC. It translates to CASRPTGGANVLTF.

A remark on this clonotype: One end of the junction fails to match germline, which may point to a read error. The gene calls are TRBV6-5 and TRBJ2-7; possibly TRBD2 for D (5 bases). Germline V gives CDR1 MNHEY, CDR2 SVGAGI. This CDR3 region has 14 residues. DNA of the CDR3: TGCGCCTGCAGTTACTCTAGCTGGAATAGCGAGCAGTACTTC. Translating gives CACSYSSWNSEQYF.

With regard to this clonotype: This may stem from a read error, because a much larger clone lies one nucleotide away. J is TRBJ2-3 and V is TRBV5-1; D is unclear. From germline, CDR1 is SGHRS and CDR2 YFSETQ. There are 11 residues in the CDR3. The ends were cut back, 8 bases at V and 5 bases at J, with 9 bases in the middle. CDR3 sequence: CARSDLDTQYF. The DNA for the CDR3 is TGCGCCAGAAGCGACTTAGATACGCAGTATTTT. Drawing the rest from reference TRBV5-1 and TRBJ2-3, the complete variable domain is KAGVTQTPRYLIKTRGQQVTLSCSPISGHRSVSWYQQTPGQGLQFLFEYFSETQRNKGNFPGRFSGRQFSNSRSEMNVSTLELGDSALYLCARSDLDTQYFGPGTRLTVL.

The CDR3, as DNA: TGTGCCAGTAGTATTTCTAGCGGGTACACAGATACGCAGTATTTT. Its protein is CASSISSGYTDTQYF. The chain uses TRBV19 and TRBJ2-3; 8 bases align to TRBD2. The J segment lost 2 bases and the V segment lost 3 bases, leaving 4 bases of the junction unmatched. The CDR3 consists of 15 residues. Germline CDR1 and CDR2: LNHDA and SQIVND (reference sequence).

The V call is TRBV6-6, the J call TRBJ1-5, with D maybe TRBD1 (6 bases). V dropped 6 bases and J dropped 6 bases, with 18 bases sitting between them. Germline V gene sequence: CDR1 MNHNY, CDR2 SVGAGI (reference sequence). The CDR3 consists of 15 residues. The CDR3 DNA sequence: TGTGCCAGCAGACCTGCAGGGGTCGTGGGTCAGCCCCAGCATTTT. Translation: CASRPAGVVGQPQHF.

Comments on this clonotype: A junction boundary mismatches the germline segment, possibly from a read error. V usage is TRBV6-2 or TRBV6-3 and J usage is TRBJ1-1, with TRBD1 matching 7 bases. CDR3 length equals 13 residues. CDR1 and CDR2 (germline): MNHEY, SVGEGT. The CDR3 nucleotides read TGTGCCAGCAGATCGACAGGGATGCCTGAAGGTTTCTTT. This sequence encodes CASRSTGMPEGFF.

The chain joins TRBV7-8 to TRBJ2-7, with D tentatively TRBD1 (5 bases). The CDR3 is made up of 15 amino acids. Germline assignment: CDR1 SGHVS and CDR2 FQNEAQ. V lost 1 base and J lost 3, with 13 bases in between. CDR3 residues: CASSLGAGHLYEQYF. The DNA for the CDR3 is TGTGCCAGCAGCTTAGGGGCAGGGCACCTCTACGAGCAGTACTTC.

The CDR3 loop reads CASSWTASETQYF. The CDR3 region has the DNA TGTGCCAGCAGCTGGACAGCTTCCGAGACCCAGTACTTC. The rearrangement uses TRBV7-9 and TRBJ2-5, with D perhaps TRBD1 (6 bases). Deletions cut 4 bases from V and 5 bases from J, with 11 bases between. The length of the CDR3 is 13 residues. Germline loops: CDR1 SEHNR, CDR2 FQNEAQ (reference sequence).

A note on this clonotype: This may arise from a read error, as a much more abundant clone is one base away. The conserved closing phenylalanine or tryptophan is absent in this CDR3, likely reflecting a read error. The chain is built from TRBV29-1 and TRBJ1-1, with D unclear. V was cut by 6 bases and J by 7 bases, with 12 bases left in between. Per germline, CDR1 SQVTM and CDR2 ANQGSEA. The CDR3 consists of 11 residues. The CDR3 bases are TGCAGCGTAACAGCGTTGGGTGAAGCTTTCGTT. It is translated as CSVTALGEAFV.

Note on this clonotype: A much more abundant neighbour one base away suggests this may be a read error. The V gene is TRBV4-1, the J gene TRBJ2-3; D is ambiguous. The CDR3 spans 16 residues. V lost 0 bases and J 2 bases, leaving 12 bases between the germline ends. Looked up from germline, CDR1 is MGHRA and CDR2 is YSYEKL. This CDR3 is CASSQDPGGNTDTQYF. The DNA for the CDR3 is TGCGCCAGCAGCCAAGATCCTGGCGGAAACACAGATACGCAGTATTTT.

As regards this clonotype: A much larger clone differs from this one at a single base, so this may be a read error. The CDR3 bases are TGCAGCGTTGAAGATCCCGGGACAGGGGAACACGCCATATATTTT. Protein: CSVEDPGTGEHAIYF. The chain joins TRBV29-1 to TRBJ1-3, with 10 positions matching TRBD1. The CDR3 is made up of 15 amino acids. Germline CDR1 SQVTM, CDR2 ANQGSEA. Unmatched junction bases numbered 10, after V lost 0 bases and J lost 11 bases.